Presented here are 16 T cell receptor beta chains from one specimen sequenced in a study of a mutant IDH1 vaccine in newly diagnosed glioma. These receptors' targets are unknown. The time point denotes: week 5, during vaccination. It was 300 ug of mutant IDH1 20-mer peptide that made up each vaccine dose, given with topical imiquimod. Some clones are missing from TCRdb's copy, which holds only in-frame ones; the method was immunoSEQ multiplex PCR. This table holds approximately 80,000 clones, about 91% found once. Sequenced material: PBMCs, taken from a glioma patient whose treatment included an IDH1 peptide vaccine. These receptors all stem from a woman aged 45-60 years with glioma.

The chain carries TRBV29-1 and TRBJ1-4; a possible D gene is TRBD1 (5 bases). This CDR3 has 14 residues. Trimming shortened V by 6 bases and J by 1 base, and 12 bases separated the two germline ends. CDR1 SQVTM and CDR2 ANQGSEA come from the germline V gene. The CDR3 DNA follows: TGCAGCGTCCCGATGACAGAAACTAATGAAAAACTGTTTTTT. It is translated as CSVPMTETNEKLFF.

The V call is TRBV27, the J call TRBJ2-1; a weak D match, TRBD2 (5 bases). The V gene's germline CDR1 is MNHEY and CDR2 SMNVEV (reference sequence). CDR3 length: 15 residues. Trimming shortened V by 3 bases and J by 2 bases, and 11 bases separated the two germline ends. Written as DNA, the CDR3 is TGTGCCAGCAGTTTTCGCGGGTGGACCTACAATGAGCAGTTCTTC. It encodes CASSFRGWTYNEQFF.

The chain employs TRBV13 and TRBJ2-7; 9 nucleotides match TRBD2. The junction had 4 bases not matched to a gene; V was cut back by 0 bases and J by 1 base. The CDR3 has 16 amino acids. Germline CDR1 reads PRHDT; CDR2 reads FYEKMQ (reference sequence). CDR3 DNA: TGTGCCAGCAGCTTAGGTTCACTAGCGGGTTCCTACGAGCAGTACTTC. Amino acids: CASSLGSLAGSYEQYF.

The rearrangement joins TRBV29-1 to TRBJ2-5; D is unresolved. This CDR3 region has 10 residues. The germline V gene has CDR1 SQVTM and CDR2 ANQGSEA. The V end was cut by 7 bases, the J end by 4 bases, with 7 bases between. CDR3 DNA sequence: TGCAGCGGGACCATAGAGACCCAGTACTTC. It encodes CSGTIETQYF.

The chain links TRBV9 to TRBJ1-5; perhaps TRBD1 as D (5 bases). V was shortened by 0 bases and J by 5 bases, with 12 bases between the two germline ends. Germline loops: CDR1 SGDLS, CDR2 YYNGEE. This CDR3 region has 15 residues. DNA for the CDR3: TGTGCCAGCAGCGTAGCCCCAGGGCCGGATCAGCCCCAGCATTTT. Translating gives CASSVAPGPDQPQHF.

The chain combines TRBV11-2 with TRBJ2-5; a possible D gene is TRBD1 (6 bases). From germline, CDR1 is SGHAT and CDR2 FQNNGV. V was cut by 5 bases and J by 4 bases, with 14 bases left in between. This CDR3 comprises 14 residues. The CDR3 DNA sequence: TGTGCCAGCAGCCCCCTACAGGGAAGAGAGACCCAGTACTTC. It encodes CASSPLQGRETQYF.

V usage is TRBV6-5 and J usage is TRBJ2-5, with D perhaps given as TRBD1 or TRBD2 (5 bases each). The length of the CDR3 is 13 residues. CDR1 and CDR2 (germline): MNHEY, SVGAGI. V shed 4 bases and J shed 2 bases, with 8 bases lying between them. The CDR3 is CASSLGPQETQYF. CDR3 nucleotides: TGTGCCAGCAGTTTGGGACCGCAAGAGACCCAGTACTTC.

The V gene is TRBV9, the J gene TRBJ2-1; 7 positions agree with TRBD1. The CDR3 length is 18 residues. CDR1 is SGDLS and CDR2 is YYNGEE in the germline V gene. The V segment lost 3 bases and the J segment 4 bases; nucleotides outside the gene matches: 16. The CDR3 is CASSARLLDRRVYNEQFF. For the CDR3, the DNA is TGTGCCAGCAGCGCTCGTCTTCTGGACAGGAGAGTTTACAATGAGCAGTTCTTC. Drawing the rest from reference TRBV9 and TRBJ2-1, the complete variable domain is DSGVTQTPKHLITATGQRVTLRCSPRSGDLSVYWYQQSLDQGLQFLIQYYNGEERAKGNILERFSAQQFPDLHSELNLSSLELGDSALYFCASSARLLDRRVYNEQFFGPGTRLTVL.

CDR3 DNA: TGTGCCAGCAGTTTGGAGGGAGGCCGGGATACGCAGTATTTT. Translating it yields CASSLEGGRDTQYF. This chain links TRBV6-5 with TRBJ2-3; a possible D gene is TRBD2 (6 bases). The V end lost 4 bases, the J end lost 6 bases, and 14 bases lay between the germline ends. CDR1 is MNHEY, CDR2 SVGAGI, per germline. This CDR3 is 14 amino acids long.

Here the CDR3 DNA reads TGCAGCGTTGGGCAGGGAACGGACTATGGCTACACCTTC. It is translated as CSVGQGTDYGYTF. The V call is TRBV29-1, the J call TRBJ1-2; D possibly corresponds to TRBD1 (5 bases). The CDR3 spans 13 residues. Between the trimmed V and J ends, which lost 4 bases and 3 bases, there was a span of 12 bases. Germline V lookup: CDR1 SQVTM, CDR2 ANQGSEA.

V is TRBV14 and J is TRBJ1-5; 9 nucleotides agree with TRBD1. CDR1 and CDR2 from the germline V gene are SGHDN and FVKESK. V lost 4 bases to trimming and J lost 5 bases; unmatched junction nucleotides: 3. The CDR3 runs to 14 residues. CDR3: CASSLGQGYQPQHF. The DNA for the CDR3 is TGTGCCAGCAGCCTGGGACAGGGCTATCAGCCCCAGCATTTT.

The chain carries TRBV7-9 and TRBJ2-3; 7 bases line up with TRBD2. The CDR3 consists of 15 residues. CDR1 is SEHNR and CDR2 is FQNEAQ in the germline V gene (reference sequence). V was pared by 1 base and J by 6 bases, with 7 bases of the junction left unmatched. The CDR3 protein is CASSLGGGWADTQYF. The CDR3 DNA follows: TGTGCCAGCAGCTTAGGCGGGGGTTGGGCGGATACGCAGTATTTT.

This chain uses TRBV5-1 with TRBJ2-3; 10 positions match TRBD2. V lost 3 bases and J lost 1; bases outside the gene matches: 5. Per germline, CDR1 SGHRS and CDR2 YFSETQ. This CDR3 has 16 residues. The CDR3 loop reads CASSSSGTSGTDTQYF. In nucleotides, the CDR3 is TGCGCCAGCAGCTCGTCCGGGACTAGCGGCACAGATACGCAGTATTTT.

The count of this clone is one. This CDR3 is CASSDLRGTEAFF. The CDR3 DNA is TGTGCCAGCAGTGATCTCCGGGGGACTGAAGCTTTCTTT. V and J are TRBV27 and TRBJ1-1; a weak D match, TRBD1 (5 bases). The germline V gene encodes CDR1 MNHEY and CDR2 SMNVEV (reference sequence). The CDR3 covers 13 residues. Trimming removed 5 bases at V and 5 bases at J, with 12 bases between.

The chain joins TRBV5-1 to TRBJ2-5; D may be TRBD1 (5 bases). Trimming cost V 4 bases and J 1 base, with 11 bases left between them. Per germline, CDR1 SGHRS and CDR2 YFSETQ. The CDR3 has 14 amino acids. This chain's CDR3 is CASSVADTQETQYF. The CDR3 DNA reads TGCGCCAGCAGCGTGGCGGACACCCAAGAGACCCAGTACTTC.

The rearrangement uses TRBV6-1 and TRBJ1-1; 7 nucleotides line up with TRBD1. The V gene's germline CDR1 is MNHNS and CDR2 SASEGT. Trimming at V came to 6 bases and at J to 1 base, leaving 2 bases not matched to a gene. The CDR3 extends over 13 amino acids. The CDR3 DNA reads TGTGCCAGCAGAGGGACAGAGAACACTGAAGCTTTCTTT. Its translation is CASRGTENTEAFF.